The 7 T cell receptor beta chains below were found in one sample sequenced in a study of CD8 T cells in Susac syndrome (dated by TCRdb to between 2018 and 2020). Library preparation employed the immunoSEQ multiplex PCR assay. RNA was extracted using the RNeasy kit, and about 0.5 to 1 ug of the RNA was reverse transcribed with random hexamers. TCRdb handled the public reads itself, with Q25 trimming in fastp and clone calling in MiXCR, and kept productive beta chains. Rows matching on CDR3 protein sequence are summarized as one entry with the most common DNA and genes. The sample data list 210,000 or so distinct CDR3 sequences, and roughly 92% of these were observed just once. Around 0.15% of the sample is taken by the ten largest. Material: CD8+ T cells from PBMCs. The receptors shown here come from a human donor with multiple sclerosis.

This clonotype was detected only once. The V call is TRBV6-1, the J call TRBJ2-1; tentatively, D is TRBD1 (7 bases). Per the germline V gene, CDR1 is MNHNS and CDR2 is SASEGT. Deletions cut 6 bases from V and 7 bases from J, with 19 bases between. CDR3 length: 15 amino acids. The CDR3 bases are TGTGCCAGCAGCGAATTTAGGGCAGGGGGGAATGAGCAGTTCTTC. Its protein is CASSEFRAGGNEQFF.

The chain recombines TRBV2 with TRBJ2-1; TRBD2 matches 14 bases. V dropped 5 bases and J dropped 9; count of bases not matched to a gene: 15. The germline V gene encodes CDR1 SNHLY and CDR2 FYNNEI. The CDR3 is 18 residues long. The CDR3 protein is CASSPGLAGGRLNGEQFF. The DNA for the CDR3 is TGTGCCAGCAGTCCCGGACTAGCGGGGGGCCGACTAAACGGTGAGCAGTTCTTC.

This clonotype was seen only once. V gene TRBV9 combines with J gene TRBJ2-2; 7 nucleotides align to TRBD1. The germline V gene has CDR1 SGDLS and CDR2 YYNGEE. The J segment lost 0 bases and the V segment lost 5 bases, leaving 4 bases of the junction unmatched. This CDR3 region has 15 residues. CDR3 in amino acids: CASSLGQANTGELFF. CDR3 coding DNA: TGTGCCAGCAGTCTCGGACAGGCGAACACCGGGGAGCTGTTTTTT.

This clonotype was recorded once. The chain joins TRBV13 to TRBJ1-2, with 10 bases fitting TRBD1. The J segment lost 4 bases and the V segment lost 2 bases, leaving 10 bases of the junction unmatched. The CDR3 extends over 17 amino acids. CDR1 and CDR2 (germline): PRHDT, FYEKMQ (reference sequence). CDR3 nucleotide sequence: TGTGCCAGCAGCTTACACGGGACAGGGGTCGTCTTCTATGGCTACACCTTC. Translated, it gives CASSLHGTGVVFYGYTF.

This chain connects TRBV3-1 to TRBJ2-3; D remains ambiguous. CDR3 length equals 14 residues. V was shortened by 0 bases and J by 6 bases, with 10 bases between the two germline ends. Germline values: CDR1 LGHDT, CDR2 YNNKEL (reference sequence). The CDR3 protein is CASSQESSPDTQYF. In DNA form, the CDR3 reads TGTGCCAGCAGCCAAGAGTCCAGCCCCGATACGCAGTATTTT.

The chain joins TRBV5-1 to TRBJ1-5; perhaps TRBD1 as D (5 bases). This CDR3 is 13 amino acids long. V shed 5 bases and J shed 7 bases, with 13 bases lying between them. The germline V gene encodes CDR1 SGHRS and CDR2 YFSETQ. Here the CDR3 reads CASSYRGGQPQHF. CDR3 in DNA: TGCGCCAGCAGTTACCGGGGCGGACAGCCCCAGCATTTT.

V and J are TRBV12-3 or TRBV12-4 and TRBJ1-2, with D uncertain. CDR3 length equals 12 residues. V was clipped by 5 bases and J by 8 bases, with 12 bases between them. The CDR3 DNA reads as TGTGCCAGCAGTCCTCAAGGACGGGGCTACACCTTC. This codes for CASSPQGRGYTF.